This T cell receptor beta chain appears in the sequencing data of a study of CD8 T cells in ankylosing spondylitis listed by TCRdb under 2017. At the level of the whole study: T cell receptor beta repertoires were profiled in healthy donors and ankylosing spondylitis patients so that disease-linked TCR variants could be found. Peripheral blood was sampled, and synovial fluid was also collected from ankylosing spondylitis patients. The whole study cohort included 85 to 120 healthy donors and 20 to 25 ankylosing spondylitis patients.

The trim is 4 bases for V and 2 bases for J, with a gap of 12 bases between the germline ends. Per the germline V gene (reference sequence), SEHNR is the CDR1 and FQNEAQ is the CDR2. The CDR3 holds 15 amino acids from the cysteine to the phenylalanine. Only the CDR3 DNA is retained, 45 bases long and in frame from the first base. This clonotype came up a few times. The antigen it binds to is not known. Qualities for individual bases were not recorded, and no much larger clone is one base off. The instrument given in TCRdb is Illumina HiSeq 2500. TCR beta libraries were prepared by quantitative 5'-RACE with molecular barcodes. In the source study's methods: A new computational method, built on a probabilistic model of VDJ rearrangement, was used to identify disease-linked TCR variants. TCRdb itself trimmed the public reads at Q25 with fastp, ran MiXCR and retained productive beta chains. When rows share a CDR3 protein, they turn into one entry using the most common DNA and genes. The V and J calls, along with clone size, are taken from TCRdb and not from the paper's own processing. The sample table lists about 36,000 distinct CDR3 sequences, roughly 9.6% of them with a count of one. In total, the top ten clones hold 20% to 25% of the sample.

What the research found in general, with its limitations: In peripheral blood, the disease-linked clones were found at relatively low frequencies and had a CD8+ phenotype. Some TCR beta motif variants had previously been reported in synovial fluid and blood of reactive arthritis patients, which suggested common disease-initiation mechanisms. The disease-linked clones were reported to be significantly enriched in matched synovial fluid samples from ankylosing spondylitis patients. A TCR beta motif made up of several highly homologous amino acid variants appeared to be characteristic of blood from ankylosing spondylitis patients.

Synovial fluid samples were paired with blood samples taken from the same ankylosing spondylitis patients. Sample: synovial fluid, either unsorted or a sorted T cell fraction (not recorded which). The chain joins TRBV7-9 to TRBJ1-5, with the D gene too uncertain to name. The sequence was obtained from a male donor with ankylosing spondylitis. The CDR3 in this case is CASSSNGVGNQPQHF. The DNA sequence is TGTGCCAGCAGCTCAAACGGTGTTGGCAATCAGCCCCAGCATTTT.